This T cell receptor beta chain was obtained from a study of T cell changes during pregnancy in multiple sclerosis. The assay was immunoSEQ multiplex PCR, and TCRdb's table has in-frame clones only and misses some. The sample lists 39,000 or so clones; about 92% were seen once. Per germline, CDR1 SGHRS and CDR2 YFSETQ. The CDR3 length is 13 residues. The V end lost 0 bases, the J end lost 2 bases, and 3 bases lay between the germline ends. The sequence derives from a female donor with multiple sclerosis, enrolled in a pregnancy study. Here the sequenced sample was CD8+ T cells from peripheral blood mononuclear cells, taken before pregnancy. The chain employs TRBV5-1 and TRBJ2-1, with D unresolved. The CDR3 DNA reads TGCGCCAGCAGCTTGGCTCCCTACAATGAGCAGTTCTTC. Its protein product is CASSLAPYNEQFF.